The rows below give T cell receptor beta chains drawn from one sample of a study of long-term antiretroviral therapy in people with HIV. The repertoire was sequenced with immunoSEQ multiplex PCR; TCRdb's copy has only in-frame clones and lacks some. The data contain roughly 30,000 clones, over 80% of them singletons. The material sequenced was unsorted PBMCs, taken almost 2.9 years after starting antiretroviral therapy. All receptors derive from a man in his thirties or forties with HIV. Each CDR3 is given with its conserved first and last residue. D genes are given only for firm matches. Only part of the rows carry a size: once, few, many, or a class if the clone is expanded.

cdr3_nt cdr3_aa clone_size j_call d_call v_call
TGCGCCAGCAGCTTCCGGGGGGAAGTCTCAGATACGCAGTATTTT CASSFRGEVSDTQYF NA TRBJ2-3 TRBD2 TRBV5-1
TGTGCCAGCAGCTTAAGGGAGTCTAATCAGCCCCAGCATTTT CASSLRESNQPQHF NA TRBJ1-5 NA TRBV7-8
TGTGCCAGCAGGCCAGCGAGGGGGAGTTTCGAGCAGTACTTC CASRPARGSFEQYF NA TRBJ2-7 NA TRBV7-6
TGTGCCAGCAGCTTGAATAGCGGGGGTTCGGATACGCAGTATTTT CASSLNSGGSDTQYF NA TRBJ2-3 TRBD2 TRBV5-4
TGCGCCAGCAGTGAGTTAGAGACCCAGTACTTC CASSELETQYF once TRBJ2-5 NA TRBV10-2
TGTGCCAGCAGCTTGGATCCTGGGGGCAATCAGCCCCAGCATTTT CASSLDPGGNQPQHF NA TRBJ1-5 NA TRBV5-5
TGTGCCAGCAGTGGCTCTGGGGCCAACGTCCTGACTTTC CASSGSGANVLTF NA TRBJ2-6 NA TRBV9
TGTGCCAGCAGCCCACAAGGGACTAGAGGAGAGACCCAGTACTTC CASSPQGTRGETQYF NA TRBJ2-5 TRBD2 TRBV9
TGCGCCAGCAGCCAAGAGGGGTACGGCCCCAGGCCCATTCACGAAGAGACCCAGTACTTC CASSQEGYGPRPIHEETQYF NA TRBJ2-5 NA TRBV4-3
TGTGCCAGTAGTATCTCACTAGCGGAGAGAGGTACCTACGAGCAGTACTTC CASSISLAERGTYEQYF NA TRBJ2-7 TRBD2 TRBV19
TGTGCCAGCAGTGGGGAGCTGGGTGAGCAGTTCTTC CASSGELGEQFF NA TRBJ2-1 NA TRBV28
TGTGCCAGCAGTTACTCGAACCTCGGACAGGGTAGGGCTTTCTTT CASSYSNLGQGRAFF NA TRBJ1-1 TRBD1 TRBV6-5
TGTGCCAGTAGCTGGGGACGGATGAACACTGAAGCTTTCTTT CASSWGRMNTEAFF medium-sized TRBJ1-1 NA TRBV19
TGTGCCAGCAGGGCCCCGTTGTACGAGCAGTACTTC CASRAPLYEQYF NA TRBJ2-7 NA TRBV6-1
TGTGCCAGCAGCGTAGGCGGGACCTTAGAGACCCAGTACTTC CASSVGGTLETQYF NA TRBJ2-5 NA TRBV9
TGTGCCAGCAGCTTAGGGTGGGGACACGAGCAGTACTTC CASSLGWGHEQYF NA TRBJ2-7 NA TRBV7-9
TGTGCCAGCAGGCCCCTGAGGGGGGGAGTATACGAGCAGTACTTC CASRPLRGGVYEQYF NA TRBJ2-7 NA TRBV6-1
TGTGCCAGCAGTTTGTTGGGGGAGCTCTACGAGCAGTACTTC CASSLLGELYEQYF NA TRBJ2-7 NA TRBV27
TGCAGCGTTGAAGACCGAGGGGGTACAGATACGCAGTATTTT CSVEDRGGTDTQYF NA TRBJ2-3 NA TRBV29-1
TGTGCCAGCAGCTTAGGACCGATGTCTAGCTTC CASSLGPMSSF NA TRBJ1-2 NA TRBV11-2
TGTGCCAGCTCACCAATGGGGACACCTGAAAAACTGTTTTTT CASSPMGTPEKLFF NA TRBJ1-4 NA TRBV18
TGTGCCAGCAGTTACACACTAGCGGGAGATTACGAGCAGTACTTC CASSYTLAGDYEQYF NA TRBJ2-7 TRBD2 TRBV6-5
TGTGCCAGCAGCCCGGTCGGGAGGGACAATGAGCAGTTCTTC CASSPVGRDNEQFF NA TRBJ2-1 TRBD2 TRBV5-4
TGTGCCAGCTCACCACTGGGGACGGCAAACACTGAAGCTTTCTTT CASSPLGTANTEAFF NA TRBJ1-1 NA TRBV18
TGCAGTGCTACCCCAGATGGCGAGCAGTTCTTC CSATPDGEQFF once TRBJ2-1 NA TRBV20-1
TGTGCCAGCACCCCCGGACGAAACAGGGCAGATACGCAGTATTTT CASTPGRNRADTQYF NA TRBJ2-3 NA TRBV5-6
TGTGCCAGCAGTACTCCATTGGGGACAGACGAGCAGTACTTC CASSTPLGTDEQYF NA TRBJ2-7 TRBD1 TRBV28
TGTGCCAGCAGCCGGGGGCCGGGAGAGCGGCATGAGCAGTTCTTC CASSRGPGERHEQFF NA TRBJ2-1 NA TRBV11-3
TGTGCCAGCACCAGGGGACTAGCGGGGGGAAAATTTAACAATGAGCAGTTCTTC CASTRGLAGGKFNNEQFF NA TRBJ2-1 TRBD2 TRBV5-6
TGCGCCAGCAGCCACACGGGACCGCACAATGAGCAGTTCTTC CASSHTGPHNEQFF NA TRBJ2-1 NA TRBV4-1
TGTGCCAGCAGCACGACTAGCGGGTCTCAAGAGACCCAGTACTTC CASSTTSGSQETQYF NA TRBJ2-5 TRBD2 TRBV4-2
TGTGCCAGCAGCTTGCCAATGAACACTGAAGCTTTCTTT CASSLPMNTEAFF NA TRBJ1-1 NA TRBV5-4
TGTGCCAGCAGCTTAGAGACAGATAATTCACCCCTCCACTTT CASSLETDNSPLHF NA TRBJ1-6 NA TRBV7-9
TGTGCCAGCAGTTTCCTAGCGGGAGGCCAAGAGACCCAGTACTTC CASSFLAGGQETQYF NA TRBJ2-5 TRBD2 TRBV27
TGTGCCAGCAGCTTGGAAGGGACAGGGATAGATACGCAGTATTTT CASSLEGTGIDTQYF NA TRBJ2-3 TRBD1 TRBV5-8
TGTGCCAGCAGCTTGGGGGGGACCGGTGGCAATCAGCCCCAGCATTTT CASSLGGTGGNQPQHF once TRBJ1-5 NA TRBV5-6
TGTGCCAGCAGTATCGACAGTAACTATGGCTACACCTTC CASSIDSNYGYTF NA TRBJ1-2 NA TRBV27
TGCGCCAGCAGCCAAGTGGCAGAGAACACTGAAGCTTTCTTT CASSQVAENTEAFF NA TRBJ1-1 NA TRBV4-1
TGTGCCAGCAGCGCCCGGGGGCGAGATACGCAGTATTTT CASSARGRDTQYF NA TRBJ2-3 NA TRBV9
TGTGCCAGCAGCGTACAACGGGACAGGGGTAACACCGGGGAGCTGTTTTTT CASSVQRDRGNTGELFF NA TRBJ2-2 TRBD1 TRBV9
TGTGCCAGCTCACCAACAGGGGTGAACACTGAAGCTTTCTTT CASSPTGVNTEAFF NA TRBJ1-1 TRBD1 TRBV18
TGCAGCGTTATAGCGGGAGTAAGCGAGCAGTACTTC CSVIAGVSEQYF NA TRBJ2-7 TRBD2 TRBV29-1
TGTGCCAGCAGGTCAGGGGGTAATTACAATGAGCAGTTCTTC CASRSGGNYNEQFF NA TRBJ2-1 TRBD1 TRBV5-4
TGCGCCAGCAGCTATCGGGGGGGGACAACGCAGTATTTT CASSYRGGTTQYF NA TRBJ2-3 TRBD2 TRBV5-1
TGTGCCAGCAGTGTGACAGGGGGTGAGCAGTTCTTC CASSVTGGEQFF NA TRBJ2-1 TRBD1 TRBV6-1
TGTGCCATCAGTGAGTCGCTAGCGGGCGACGAGCAGTACTTC CAISESLAGDEQYF NA TRBJ2-7 TRBD2 TRBV10-3
TGTGCCAGCAGCCGAATCGGACAGGGGGGAGAAAAACTGTTTTTT CASSRIGQGGEKLFF NA TRBJ1-4 TRBD1 TRBV28
TGCGCCAGCAGCTCGCCGGGACAGGAAGCAACTAATGAAAAACTGTTTTTT CASSSPGQEATNEKLFF NA TRBJ1-4 TRBD1 TRBV5-1
TGTGCCACCAGCAGAGGCAGGGGGCAAACAGATACGCAGTATTTT CATSRGRGQTDTQYF few TRBJ2-3 TRBD1 TRBV15
TGTGCCAGCAGCGTAGAGGGGTATGGCTACACCTTC CASSVEGYGYTF NA TRBJ1-2 NA TRBV9
TGCGCCAGCAGCCTTACTAGCGGAAACACAGATACGCAGTATTTT CASSLTSGNTDTQYF NA TRBJ2-3 TRBD2 TRBV4-1
TGTGCCTGGACAGGGTGGGGGGGGACTGAAGCTTTCTTT CAWTGWGGTEAFF NA TRBJ1-1 NA TRBV30
TGCGCCAGCAGCTTGGCCACCGGGACCGAGGGGACCCAGTACTTC CASSLATGTEGTQYF NA TRBJ2-5 NA TRBV5-1
TGTGCCAGCAGCCAGGCCCTTAGCGCAGATACGCAGTATTTT CASSQALSADTQYF NA TRBJ2-3 NA TRBV4-2
TGTGCCAGCAACCTCTGGGGGATCGACGATGAGCAGTTCTTC CASNLWGIDDEQFF NA TRBJ2-1 NA TRBV6-1